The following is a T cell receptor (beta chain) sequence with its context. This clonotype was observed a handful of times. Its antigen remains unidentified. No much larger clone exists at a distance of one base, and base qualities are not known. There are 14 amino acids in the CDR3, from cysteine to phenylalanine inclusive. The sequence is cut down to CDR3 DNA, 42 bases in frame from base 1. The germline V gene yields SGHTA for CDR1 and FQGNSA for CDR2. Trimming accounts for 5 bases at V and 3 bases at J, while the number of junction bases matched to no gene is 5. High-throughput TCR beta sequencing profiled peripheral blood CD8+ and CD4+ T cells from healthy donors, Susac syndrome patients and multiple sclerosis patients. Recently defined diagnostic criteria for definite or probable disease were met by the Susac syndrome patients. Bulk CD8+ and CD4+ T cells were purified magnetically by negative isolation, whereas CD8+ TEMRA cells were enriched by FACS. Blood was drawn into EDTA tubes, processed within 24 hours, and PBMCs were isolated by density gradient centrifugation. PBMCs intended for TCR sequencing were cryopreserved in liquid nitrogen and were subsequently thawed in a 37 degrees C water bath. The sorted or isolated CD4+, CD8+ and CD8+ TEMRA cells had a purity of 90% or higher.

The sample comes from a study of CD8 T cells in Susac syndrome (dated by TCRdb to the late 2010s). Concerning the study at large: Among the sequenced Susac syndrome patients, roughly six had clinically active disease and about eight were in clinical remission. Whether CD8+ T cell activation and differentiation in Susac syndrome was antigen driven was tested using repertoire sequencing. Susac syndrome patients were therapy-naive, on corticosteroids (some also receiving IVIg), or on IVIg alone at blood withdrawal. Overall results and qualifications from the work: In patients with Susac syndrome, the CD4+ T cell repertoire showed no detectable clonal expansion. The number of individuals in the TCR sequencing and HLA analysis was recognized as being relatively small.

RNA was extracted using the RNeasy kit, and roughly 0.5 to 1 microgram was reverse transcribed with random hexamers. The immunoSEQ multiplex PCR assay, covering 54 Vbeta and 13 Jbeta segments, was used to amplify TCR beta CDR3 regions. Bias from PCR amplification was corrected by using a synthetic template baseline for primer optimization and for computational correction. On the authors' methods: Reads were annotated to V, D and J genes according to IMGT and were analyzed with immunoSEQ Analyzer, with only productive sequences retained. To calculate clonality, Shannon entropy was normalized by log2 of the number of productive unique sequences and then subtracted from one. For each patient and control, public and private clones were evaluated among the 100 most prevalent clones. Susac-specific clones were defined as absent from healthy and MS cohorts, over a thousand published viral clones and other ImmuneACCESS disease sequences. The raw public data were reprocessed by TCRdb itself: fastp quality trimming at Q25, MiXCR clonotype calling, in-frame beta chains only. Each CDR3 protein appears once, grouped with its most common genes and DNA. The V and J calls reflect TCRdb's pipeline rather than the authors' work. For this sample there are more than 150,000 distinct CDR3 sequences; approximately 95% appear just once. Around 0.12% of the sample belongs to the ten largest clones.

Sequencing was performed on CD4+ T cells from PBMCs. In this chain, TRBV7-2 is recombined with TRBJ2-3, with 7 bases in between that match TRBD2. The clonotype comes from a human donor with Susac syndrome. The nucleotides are TGTGCCAGCAGCCCTGGACTAGGGACAGATACGCAGTATTTT. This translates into CASSPGLGTDTQYF.